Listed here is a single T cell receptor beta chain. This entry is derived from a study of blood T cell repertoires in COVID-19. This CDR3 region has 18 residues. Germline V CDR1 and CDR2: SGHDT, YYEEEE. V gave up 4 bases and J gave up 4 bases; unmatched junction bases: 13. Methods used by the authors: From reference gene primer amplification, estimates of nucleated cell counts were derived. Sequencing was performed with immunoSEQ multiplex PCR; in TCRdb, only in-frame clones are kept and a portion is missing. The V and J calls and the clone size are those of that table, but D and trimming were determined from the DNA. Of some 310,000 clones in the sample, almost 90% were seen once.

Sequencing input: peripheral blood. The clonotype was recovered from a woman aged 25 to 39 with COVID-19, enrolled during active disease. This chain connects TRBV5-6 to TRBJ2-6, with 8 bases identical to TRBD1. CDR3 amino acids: CASSPWGTGGTGANVLTF. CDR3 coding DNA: TGTGCCAGCAGCCCCTGGGGTACAGGGGGTACAGGGGCCAACGTCCTGACTTTC.